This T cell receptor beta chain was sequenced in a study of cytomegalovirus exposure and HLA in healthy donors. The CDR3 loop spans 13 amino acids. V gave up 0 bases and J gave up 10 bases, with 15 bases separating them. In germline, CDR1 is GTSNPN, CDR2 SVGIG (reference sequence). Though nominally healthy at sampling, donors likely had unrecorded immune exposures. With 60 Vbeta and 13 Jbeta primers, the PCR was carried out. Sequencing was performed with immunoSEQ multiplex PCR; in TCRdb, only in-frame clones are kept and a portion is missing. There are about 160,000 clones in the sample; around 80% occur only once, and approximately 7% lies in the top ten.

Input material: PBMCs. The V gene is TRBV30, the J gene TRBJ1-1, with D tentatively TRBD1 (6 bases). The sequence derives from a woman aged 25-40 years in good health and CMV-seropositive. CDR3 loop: CAWSVVLTGGAFF. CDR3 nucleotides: TGTGCCTGGAGTGTAGTTTTGACAGGTGGAGCTTTCTTT.